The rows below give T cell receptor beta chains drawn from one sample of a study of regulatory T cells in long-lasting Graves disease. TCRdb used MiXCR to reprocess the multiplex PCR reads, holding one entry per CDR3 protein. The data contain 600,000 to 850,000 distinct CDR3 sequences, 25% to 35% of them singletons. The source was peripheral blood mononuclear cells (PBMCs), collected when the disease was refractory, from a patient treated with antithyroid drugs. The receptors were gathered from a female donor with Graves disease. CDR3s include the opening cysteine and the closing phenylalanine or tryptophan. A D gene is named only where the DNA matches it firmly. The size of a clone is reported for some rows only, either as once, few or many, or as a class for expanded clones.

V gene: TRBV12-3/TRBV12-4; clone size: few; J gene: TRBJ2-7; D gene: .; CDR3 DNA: TGTGCCAGCAGTCGGGACCCTCGTAGGGAGCAGTACTTC; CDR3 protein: CASSRDPRREQYF
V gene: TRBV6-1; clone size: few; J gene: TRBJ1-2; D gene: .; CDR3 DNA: TGTGCCAGCAGCGACGCGAAGGCCCCTCAAAGCTATGGCTACACCTTC; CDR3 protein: CASSDAKAPQSYGYTF
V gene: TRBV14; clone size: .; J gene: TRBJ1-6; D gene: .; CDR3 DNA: TGTGCCAGCAGCCAAGAACAGGGTTATAATTCACCCCTCCACTTT; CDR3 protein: CASSQEQGYNSPLHF
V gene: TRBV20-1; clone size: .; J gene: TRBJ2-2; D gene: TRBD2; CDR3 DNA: TGCAGTGCTAGAGAGTGTTGGACTAGCGGGAGTTTGGACGGGGAGCTGTTTTTT; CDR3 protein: CSARECWTSGSLDGELFF
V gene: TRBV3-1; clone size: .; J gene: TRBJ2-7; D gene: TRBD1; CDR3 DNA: TGTGCCAGCAGCCACCGATTCCCCGGGACAGGAGCCTACGAGCAGTACTTC; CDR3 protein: CASSHRFPGTGAYEQYF
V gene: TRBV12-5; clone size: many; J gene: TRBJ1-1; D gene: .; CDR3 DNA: TGTGCTAGTGGTTTACCCCTCGAACAGGGTGAAGCTTTCTTT; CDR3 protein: CASGLPLEQGEAFF
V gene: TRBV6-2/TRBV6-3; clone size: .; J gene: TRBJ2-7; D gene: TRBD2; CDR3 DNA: TGTGCCAGCAGTCCTCCTACAAGCGGGAGCTCCTACGAGCAGTACTTC; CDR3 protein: CASSPPTSGSSYEQYF
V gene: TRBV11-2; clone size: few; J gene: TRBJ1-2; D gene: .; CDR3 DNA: TGTGCCAGCAGCTTAGTAAGGATACAATCTGGCTACACCTTC; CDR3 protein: CASSLVRIQSGYTF
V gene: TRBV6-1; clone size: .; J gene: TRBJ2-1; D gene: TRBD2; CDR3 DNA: TGTGCCAGCAGTACTAGCGGGAGCTACAATGAGCAGTTCTTC; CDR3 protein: CASSTSGSYNEQFF
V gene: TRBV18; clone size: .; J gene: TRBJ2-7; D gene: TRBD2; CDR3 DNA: TGTGCCAGCTCGGGACTAGGGGAGTCCTACGAGCAGTACTTC; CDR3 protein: CASSGLGESYEQYF
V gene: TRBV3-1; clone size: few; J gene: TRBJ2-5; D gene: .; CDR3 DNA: TGTGCCAGCAGCCAGAGCCTCAGGGCCTCCCAAGAGACCCAGTACTTC; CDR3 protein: CASSQSLRASQETQYF
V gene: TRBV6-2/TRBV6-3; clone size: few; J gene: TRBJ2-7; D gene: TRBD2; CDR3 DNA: TGTGCCAGTGTTCCGGGACTAGCGGCCCTCGGGCCCTACGAGCAGTACTTC; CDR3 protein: CASVPGLAALGPYEQYF
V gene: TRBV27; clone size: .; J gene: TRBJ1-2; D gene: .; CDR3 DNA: TGTGCCACCGGGAGGGTGGCCTCTTTGAGCTATGGCTACACCTTC; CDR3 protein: CATGRVASLSYGYTF
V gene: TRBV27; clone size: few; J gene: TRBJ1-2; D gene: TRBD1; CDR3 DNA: TGTGCCAGCAGCCAGGGACAGGCTGCTAACTATGGCTACACCTTC; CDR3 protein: CASSQGQAANYGYTF
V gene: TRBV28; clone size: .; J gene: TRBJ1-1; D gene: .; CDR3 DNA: TGTGCCAGCAGCCCCCCCCACTTGAACACTGAAGCTTTCTTT; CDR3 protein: CASSPPHLNTEAFF
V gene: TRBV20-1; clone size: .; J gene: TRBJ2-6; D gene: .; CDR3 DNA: TGCAGTGCTCTAGTACAGGGTGAGGTTGGTACTGGGGCCAACGTCCTGACTTTC; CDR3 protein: CSALVQGEVGTGANVLTF
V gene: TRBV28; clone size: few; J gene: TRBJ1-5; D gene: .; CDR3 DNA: TGTGCCAGCAGTTTAACCCCAGGGATTTATCAGCCCCAGCATTTT; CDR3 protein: CASSLTPGIYQPQHF
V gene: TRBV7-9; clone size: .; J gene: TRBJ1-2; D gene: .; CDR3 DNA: TGTGCCAGCAGCCCAGAAACACGCATAGGGGGCTACACCTTC; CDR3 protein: CASSPETRIGGYTF
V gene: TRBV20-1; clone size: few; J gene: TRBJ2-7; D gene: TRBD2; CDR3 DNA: TGCAGTGCTAGCCTAGCGGAGACCCTGGGCTACGAGCAGTACTTC; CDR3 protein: CSASLAETLGYEQYF
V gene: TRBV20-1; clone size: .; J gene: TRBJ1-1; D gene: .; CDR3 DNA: TGCAGTGCCAGTGTTATCGGGGAAGAAGCTTTCTTT; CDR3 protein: CSASVIGEEAFF
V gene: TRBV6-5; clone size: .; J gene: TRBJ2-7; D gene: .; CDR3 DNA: TGTGCCAGCAGTTCCCTACTTAGGGGAGCCCACGAGCAGTACTTC; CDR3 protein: CASSSLLRGAHEQYF
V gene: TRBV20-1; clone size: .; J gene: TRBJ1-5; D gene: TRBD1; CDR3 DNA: TGCAGTGCTAGAGAATCCGGCAGGGGGATGGTTCAGCCCCAGCATTTT; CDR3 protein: CSARESGRGMVQPQHF
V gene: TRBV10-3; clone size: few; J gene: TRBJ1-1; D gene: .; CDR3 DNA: TGTGCCATCAGTAGACCGGGCGGGGACACTGAAGCTTTCTTT; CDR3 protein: CAISRPGGDTEAFF
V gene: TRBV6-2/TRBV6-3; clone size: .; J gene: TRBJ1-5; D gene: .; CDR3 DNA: TGTGCCAGCAGTGCCTCCTTCACACGGATTAATAGCAATCAGCCCCAGCATTTT; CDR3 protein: CASSASFTRINSNQPQHF
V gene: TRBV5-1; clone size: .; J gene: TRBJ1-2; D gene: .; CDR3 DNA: TGCGCCAGCAGTTCGTTTTTAGGGGCTTCGGACTATGGCTACACCTTC; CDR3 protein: CASSSFLGASDYGYTF
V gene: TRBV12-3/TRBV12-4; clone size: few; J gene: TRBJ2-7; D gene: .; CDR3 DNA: TGTGCCAGCAGACGGGCGGGCCAGGGTATATACGAGCAGTACTTC; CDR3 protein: CASRRAGQGIYEQYF
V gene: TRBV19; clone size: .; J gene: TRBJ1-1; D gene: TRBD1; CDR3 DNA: TGTGCCAGTAGTGGACCGGGACAGGGGAACACTGAAGCTTTCTTT; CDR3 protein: CASSGPGQGNTEAFF
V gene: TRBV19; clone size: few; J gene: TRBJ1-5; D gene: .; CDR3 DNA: TGTGCCAGTAGGAGAGATTATAGCAATCAGCCCCAGCATTTT; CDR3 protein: CASRRDYSNQPQHF
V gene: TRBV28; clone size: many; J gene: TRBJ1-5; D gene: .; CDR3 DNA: TGTGCCAGCAGTTACACCCTGAATAGCAATCAGCCCCAGCATTTT; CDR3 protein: CASSYTLNSNQPQHF
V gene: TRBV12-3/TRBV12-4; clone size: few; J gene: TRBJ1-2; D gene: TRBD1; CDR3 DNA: TGTGCCAGCAGTTGGGACAGGGGGCCCGACTATGGCTACACCTTC; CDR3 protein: CASSWDRGPDYGYTF
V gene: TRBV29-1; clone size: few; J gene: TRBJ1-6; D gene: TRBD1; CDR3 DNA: TGCAGCGTCGGACAGGGCGATTCGAATTCACCCCTCCACTTT; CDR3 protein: CSVGQGDSNSPLHF
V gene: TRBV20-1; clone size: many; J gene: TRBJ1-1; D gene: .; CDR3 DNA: TGCAGTGCTAGGAGGGGTAACATTGAAGCTTTCTTT; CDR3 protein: CSARRGNIEAFF